This T cell receptor beta chain is from a study of a mutant IDH1 vaccine in newly diagnosed glioma. Study-level results: Top-clonotype changes in peripheral T cells seemed unrelated to pseudoprogression.

The method was immunoSEQ multiplex PCR; TCRdb's version includes in-frame clones alone and lacks a portion of them. The sample yields some 120,000 clones, around 80% seen once. To note about this clone: Antigen specificity is unknown.

The time point here: week 11, during vaccination. Every vaccine dose comprised 300 ug of mutant IDH1 20-mer peptide plus topical imiquimod. Sequenced here: PBMCs, sampled from a glioma patient whose treatment included an IDH1 peptide vaccine. The origin of this receptor is a man aged 40-55 years with glioma.

CDR3 in DNA: TGTGCCAGCAGCCCCAGCGGGAGCTCCTCAGATACGCAGTATTTT. Protein: CASSPSGSSSDTQYF. This chain connects TRBV7-3 to TRBJ2-3; TRBD2 aligns across 8 bases. V shed 5 bases, J shed 4 bases, and the junction held 8 bases outside the gene matches. CDR1 is SGHTA, CDR2 FQGTGA, per germline. The CDR3 length is 15 residues.